These T cell receptor beta chains were read from a single sample in a study of CXCR3-negative and CXCR3-positive naive CD8 T cells. TCRdb reprocessed the 5' RACE reads and keeps a single row for each CDR3 protein, giving no DNA. Its table lists some 130,000 distinct CDR3 sequences. Input material: naive CXCR3+ CD8+ T cells from blood. All receptors come from a human donor in good health. Some clones in this sample may be carry-over from other donors' samples. Both conserved end residues are part of each CDR3. Each record gives: J gene, V gene, CDR3 length, CDR3 protein.

TRBJ1-6	TRBV20-1	16	CSARDSLGGFNSPLHF
TRBJ1-5	TRBV4-1	16	CASSQTGTGLGQPQHF
TRBJ1-1	TRBV5-6	15	CASSLVRAVGTEAFF
TRBJ2-5	TRBV15	15	CATSTGLAEQETQYF
TRBJ2-1	TRBV19	14	CASSPSAGVISQFF
TRBJ2-1	TRBV7-9	14	CASTTGAPYNEQFF
TRBJ2-3	TRBV13	13	CASHTRGQGTQYF
TRBJ1-1	TRBV13	16	CASSLMGNVMNTEAFF
TRBJ2-3	TRBV4-2	20	CASSQDHSGTSGGYTDTQYF
TRBJ2-1	TRBV7-2	16	CASSLSRESLSTEQFF
TRBJ2-7	TRBV6-5	13	CASSDGQDYEQYF
TRBJ2-5	TRBV7-9	15	CASSSGQGIEETQYF
TRBJ1-1	TRBV29-1	12	CSVWRWNTEAFF
TRBJ1-6	TRBV18	15	CASSLGQGRTSPLHF
TRBJ2-1	TRBV11-2	17	CASSLVASGSYYNEQFF
TRBJ2-1	TRBV12-3/TRBV12-4	15	CASIDSGGAGNEQFF
TRBJ1-5	TRBV3-1	17	CASSQDGYQRGNQPQHF
TRBJ2-3	TRBV29-1	17	CSVEASPWGYGTDTQYF
TRBJ2-7	TRBV29-1	12	CSVEGSSYEQYF
TRBJ2-1	TRBV29-1	12	CSVERTSNEQFF
TRBJ2-1	TRBV9	16	CASSPPGRHSYNEQFF
TRBJ2-7	TRBV19	16	CASSIDPASPGDEQYF
TRBJ1-1	TRBV7-3	12	CASSLDGFEAFF
TRBJ1-1	TRBV29-1	14	CSVRRTTRDTEAFF
TRBJ2-5	TRBV12-3/TRBV12-4	14	CASSTPGSLETQYF
TRBJ1-1	TRBV12-3/TRBV12-4	12	CASSLSGALAFF
TRBJ2-4	TRBV19	14	CASSRPAGENIQYF
TRBJ2-1	TRBV20-1	13	CSARGGRDNEQFF
TRBJ2-7	TRBV2	14	CASSETSGHYEQYF
TRBJ2-5	TRBV20-1	18	CSAPGTSGGVPWSETQYF
TRBJ2-3	TRBV5-1	13	CASGDRSTDTQYF
TRBJ2-5	TRBV7-9	15	CASSLLGTEQETQYF
TRBJ2-2	TRBV4-3	16	CASSPDGGGLTGELFF
TRBJ2-7	TRBV7-9	13	CASSSGGAYEQYF
TRBJ2-1	TRBV6-6	16	CASSYSLAGGYNEQFF
TRBJ2-7	TRBV15	15	CATSREGTGSYEQYF
TRBJ2-1	TRBV15	13	CATSRVLSGEQFF
TRBJ2-7	TRBV7-9	14	CASSLMDGPYEQYF
TRBJ2-1	TRBV19	16	CASRNYGLAGINEQFF
TRBJ2-2	TRBV9	15	CASSVATRDTGELFF
TRBJ2-7	TRBV6-5	14	CASSSMRAVDEQYF
TRBJ2-7	TRBV29-1	20	CSASGPYRGLAGESLDEQYF
TRBJ1-1	TRBV4-1	14	CASSQGPWVAEAFF
TRBJ2-7	TRBV6-5	15	CASSYQKAGELEQYF
TRBJ2-5	TRBV20-1	16	CSARDWASGKGETQYF
TRBJ1-1	TRBV6-5	11	CASKENTEAFF
TRBJ2-2	TRBV12-3/TRBV12-4	15	CASSSLGSLTGELFF
TRBJ2-3	TRBV7-9	13	CASSSGDTDTQYF
TRBJ2-1	TRBV29-1	14	CSVEQPGDYNEQFF
TRBJ2-2	TRBV2	15	CASSLWQENTGELFF